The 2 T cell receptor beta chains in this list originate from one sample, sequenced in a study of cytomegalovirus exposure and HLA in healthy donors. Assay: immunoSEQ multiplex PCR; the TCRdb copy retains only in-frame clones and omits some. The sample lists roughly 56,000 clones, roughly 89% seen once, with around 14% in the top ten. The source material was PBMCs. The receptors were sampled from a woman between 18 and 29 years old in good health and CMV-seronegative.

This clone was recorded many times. CDR3: CASRSDRATSGANVLTF. The CDR3, as DNA: TGTGCCAGCAGATCGGACAGGGCGACGTCTGGGGCCAACGTCCTGACTTTC. The chain recombines TRBV5-8 with TRBJ2-6; TRBD1 aligns across 8 bases. The germline CDR1 and CDR2 sequences are SGHTS and YDEGEE. The CDR3 totals 17 residues. V gave up 5 bases and J gave up 1 base; unmatched junction bases: 8.

The DNA of the CDR3 is TGTGCCAGCTCACCCGCGAGCTCTGGAAACACCATATATTTT. This codes for CASSPASSGNTIYF. The genes are TRBV18 and TRBJ1-3, with unresolved D. Germline CDR1 is KGHSH and CDR2 is LQKENI. V was shortened by 3 bases and J by 0 bases, with 6 bases between the two germline ends. The CDR3 spans 14 residues. Full variable domain (missing parts from reference TRBV18 and TRBJ1-3): NAGVMQNPRHLVRRRGQEARLRCSPMKGHSHVYWYRQLPEEGLKFMVYLQKENIIDESGMPKERFSAEFPKEGPSILRIQQVVRGDSAAYFCASSPASSGNTIYFGEGSWLTVV.